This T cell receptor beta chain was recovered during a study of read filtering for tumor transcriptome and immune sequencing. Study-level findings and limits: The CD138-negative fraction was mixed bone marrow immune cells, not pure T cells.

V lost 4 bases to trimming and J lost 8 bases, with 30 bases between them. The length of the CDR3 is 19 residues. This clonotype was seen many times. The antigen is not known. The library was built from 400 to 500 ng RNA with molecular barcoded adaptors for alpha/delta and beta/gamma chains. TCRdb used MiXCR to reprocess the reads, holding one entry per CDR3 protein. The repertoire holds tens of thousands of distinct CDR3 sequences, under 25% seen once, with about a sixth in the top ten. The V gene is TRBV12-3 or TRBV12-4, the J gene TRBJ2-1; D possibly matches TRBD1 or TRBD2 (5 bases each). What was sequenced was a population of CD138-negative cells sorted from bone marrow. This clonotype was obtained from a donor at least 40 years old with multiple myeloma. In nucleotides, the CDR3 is TGTGCCAGCAGTTCCCGCCCCCGTTTCGGGGCCTTAGGCGGCGATGAGCAGTTCTTC. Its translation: CASSSRPRFGALGGDEQFF.